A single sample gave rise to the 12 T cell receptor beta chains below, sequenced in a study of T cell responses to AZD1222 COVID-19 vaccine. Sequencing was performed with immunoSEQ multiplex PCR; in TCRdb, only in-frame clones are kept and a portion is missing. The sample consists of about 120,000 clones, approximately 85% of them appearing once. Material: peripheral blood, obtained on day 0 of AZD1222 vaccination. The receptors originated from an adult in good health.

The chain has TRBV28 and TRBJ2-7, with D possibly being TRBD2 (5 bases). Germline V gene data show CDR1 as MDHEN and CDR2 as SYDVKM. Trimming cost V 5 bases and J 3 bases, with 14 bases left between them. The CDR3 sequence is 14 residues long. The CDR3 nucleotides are TGTGCCAGCAGTAGACCCGGGGAGTACTACGAGCAGTACTTC. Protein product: CASSRPGEYYEQYF.

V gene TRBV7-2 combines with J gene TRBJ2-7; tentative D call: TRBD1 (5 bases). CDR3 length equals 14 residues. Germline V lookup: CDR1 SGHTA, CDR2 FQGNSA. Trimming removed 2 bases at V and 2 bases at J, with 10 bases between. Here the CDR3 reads CASSLQGRTYEQYF. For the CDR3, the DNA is TGTGCCAGCAGCTTACAGGGCCGAACCTACGAGCAGTACTTC. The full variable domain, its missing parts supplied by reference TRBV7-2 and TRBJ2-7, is GAGVSQSPSNKVTEKGKDVELRCDPISGHTALYWYRQSLGQGLEFLIYFQGNSAPDKSGLPSDRFSAERTGGSVSTLTIQRTQQEDSAVYLCASSLQGRTYEQYFGPGTRLTVT.

CDR3 region: CASTRGVGEGDTQYF. Here the CDR3 DNA reads TGTGCCAGCACCCGGGGAGTTGGTGAAGGGGATACGCAGTATTTT. The genes are TRBV6-4 and TRBJ2-3; TRBD2 might be the D (5 bases). Trimming cost V 7 bases and J 6 bases, with 20 bases left between them. The CDR3 consists of 15 residues. CDR1 and CDR2 from the germline V gene are MRHNA and SNTAGT.

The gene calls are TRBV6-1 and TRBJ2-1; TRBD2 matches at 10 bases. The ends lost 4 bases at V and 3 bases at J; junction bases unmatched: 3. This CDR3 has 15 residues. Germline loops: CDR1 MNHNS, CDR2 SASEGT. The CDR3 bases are TGTGCCAGCAGTGGAGCTAGCGGGGGCTACAATGAGCAGTTCTTC. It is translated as CASSGASGGYNEQFF.

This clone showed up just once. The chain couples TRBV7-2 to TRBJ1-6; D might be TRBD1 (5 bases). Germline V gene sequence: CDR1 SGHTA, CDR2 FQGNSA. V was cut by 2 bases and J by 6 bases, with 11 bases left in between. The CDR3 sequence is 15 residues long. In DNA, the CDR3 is TGTGCCAGCAGCTTACTCGACAGCGTTAATTCACCCCTCCACTTT. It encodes CASSLLDSVNSPLHF.

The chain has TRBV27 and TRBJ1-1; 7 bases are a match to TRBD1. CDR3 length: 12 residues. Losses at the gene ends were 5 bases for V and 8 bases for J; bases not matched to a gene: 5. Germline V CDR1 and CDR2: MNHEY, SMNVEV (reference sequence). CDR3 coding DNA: TGTGCCAGCAGTCGGTTACAGGGGGAAGCTTTCTTT. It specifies CASSRLQGEAFF.

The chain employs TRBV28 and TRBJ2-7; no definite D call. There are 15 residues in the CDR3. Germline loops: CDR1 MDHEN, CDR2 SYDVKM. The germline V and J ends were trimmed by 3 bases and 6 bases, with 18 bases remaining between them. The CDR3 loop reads CASSLVGIARVEQYF. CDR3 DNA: TGTGCCAGCAGTTTGGTCGGTATAGCCAGAGTCGAGCAGTACTTC.

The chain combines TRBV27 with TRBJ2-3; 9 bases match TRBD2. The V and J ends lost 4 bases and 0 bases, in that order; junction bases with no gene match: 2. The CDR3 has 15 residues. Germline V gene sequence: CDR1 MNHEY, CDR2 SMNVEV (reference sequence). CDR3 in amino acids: CASSSGLASTDTQYF. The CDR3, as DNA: TGTGCCAGCAGTTCGGGACTAGCAAGCACAGATACGCAGTATTTT.

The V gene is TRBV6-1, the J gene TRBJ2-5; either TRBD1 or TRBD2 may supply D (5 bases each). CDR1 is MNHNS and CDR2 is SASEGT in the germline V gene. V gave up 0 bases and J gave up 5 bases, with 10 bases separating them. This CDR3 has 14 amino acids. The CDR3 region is CASSEAKGRETQYF. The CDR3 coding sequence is TGTGCCAGCAGTGAAGCGAAGGGACGCGAGACCCAGTACTTC.

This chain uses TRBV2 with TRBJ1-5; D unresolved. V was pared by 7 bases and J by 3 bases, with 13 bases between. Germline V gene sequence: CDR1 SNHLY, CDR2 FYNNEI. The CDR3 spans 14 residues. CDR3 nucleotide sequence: TGTGCCAGCAAGGGCGACGGGTACAATCAGCCCCAGCATTTT. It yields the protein CASKGDGYNQPQHF.

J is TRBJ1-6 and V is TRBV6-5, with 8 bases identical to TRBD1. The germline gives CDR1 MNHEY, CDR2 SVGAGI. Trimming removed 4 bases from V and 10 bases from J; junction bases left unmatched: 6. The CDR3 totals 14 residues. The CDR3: CASSLDRVGSPLHF. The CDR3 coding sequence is TGTGCCAGCAGTTTGGACAGGGTAGGGTCACCCCTCCACTTT.

For the CDR3, the DNA is TGTGCCAGCAGCAACCCCTCCCTAGCGGGGGCCTACACAGATACGCAGTATTTT. This encodes CASSNPSLAGAYTDTQYF. The chain uses TRBV7-2 and TRBJ2-3; 10 positions match TRBD2. From germline, CDR1 is SGHTA and CDR2 FQGNSA. With 5 bases clipped from V and 2 bases from J, the junction kept 13 bases outside the gene matches. The CDR3 consists of 18 residues.